This T cell receptor beta chain was identified in a study of cytomegalovirus exposure and HLA in healthy donors. Study outcomes and limitations: An Asian-associated ancestry cluster reportedly showed fewer N-insertions than the approximately 700-donor mean in a later analysis. Accounts indicate the classifier identified cytomegalovirus status with strong specificity and sensitivity. TCR beta chains numbering some 160 were designated cytomegalovirus-associated.

PCR was performed using 60 Vbeta and 13 Jbeta primers. Methods used by the authors: In a later analysis, of 84 million or so unique beta chains, about 12 million appeared in at least two donors. The assay was immunoSEQ multiplex PCR, and TCRdb's table has in-frame clones only and misses some. The V and J calls and clone size were taken over from that table, and D and trimming were inferred from the DNA. Of about 61,000 clones in the sample, about 90% were seen once. On this clone: Its antigen remains unidentified.

The sample consisted of PBMCs. This TCR was sampled from a man younger than 40 in good health and CMV-seropositive.

DNA of the CDR3: TGCGCCAGCAGCTTGTTAACGGGAGAGACCCAGTACTTC. Translated: CASSLLTGETQYF. This chain joins TRBV5-1 and TRBJ2-5; D gene unclear. Germline V gene sequence: CDR1 SGHRS, CDR2 YFSETQ. V was cut by 1 base and J by 4 bases, with 8 bases left in between. The CDR3 has 13 amino acids. The full variable domain, with the rest looked up from reference TRBV5-1 and TRBJ2-5, is KAGVTQTPRYLIKTRGQQVTLSCSPISGHRSVSWYQQTPGQGLQFLFEYFSETQRNKGNFPGRFSGRQFSNSRSEMNVSTLELGDSALYLCASSLLTGETQYFGPGTRLLVL.